The 8 T cell receptor beta chains listed next were all sequenced from one sample in a study of blood T cell repertoires in COVID-19. Method: immunoSEQ multiplex PCR; TCRdb's copy keeps in-frame clones and lacks some. The sample lists over 300,000 clones; 75% to 85% were seen once. Sample: peripheral blood. Receptors were obtained from a human donor in a cohort sampled during active COVID-19.

This chain connects TRBV2 to TRBJ2-7; D might be TRBD1 (5 bases). The CDR3 covers 13 residues. V lost 3 bases and J 9 bases, leaving 15 bases between the germline ends. Germline CDR1 and CDR2: SNHLY and FYNNEI. The CDR3 DNA reads as TGTGCCAGCAGTGAGGGGCTACCTACGATGCAGTACTTC. It codes for CASSEGLPTMQYF.

The rearrangement uses TRBV29-1 and TRBJ2-5; the D gene is possibly TRBD2 (6 bases). Germline CDR1 SQVTM, CDR2 ANQGSEA. Trimming cost V 4 bases and J 5 bases, with 17 bases left between them. The CDR3 runs to 14 residues. The CDR3 loop is CSVAWRGSVETQYF. CDR3 coding DNA: TGCAGCGTTGCTTGGAGGGGATCTGTTGAGACCCAGTACTTC.

V and J are TRBV6-5 and TRBJ1-2, with 7 bases fitting TRBD1. Trimming at V came to 0 bases and at J to 7 bases, leaving 2 bases not matched to a gene. Per the germline V gene, CDR1 is MNHEY and CDR2 is SVGAGI. CDR3 length: 13 residues. The CDR3 DNA follows: TGTGCCAGCAGTTACTCGACAGGGTCTGGCTACACCTTC. Its protein is CASSYSTGSGYTF.

The chain combines TRBV5-5 with TRBJ1-2; no firm D call. Germline V lookup: CDR1 SGHKS, CDR2 YYEKEE (reference sequence). The CDR3 has 12 amino acids. V was trimmed by 4 bases and J by 8 bases, leaving 12 bases between them. The CDR3 DNA follows: TGTGCCAGCAGCCGGAGATTAGTCGGCTACACCTTC. Translating it yields CASSRRLVGYTF.

This rearrangement joins TRBV2 to TRBJ1-5, with TRBD1 as a possible D gene (5 bases). This CDR3 contains 15 residues. Deletions cut 6 bases from V and 0 bases from J, with 12 bases between. In germline, CDR1 is SNHLY, CDR2 FYNNEI. This CDR3 reads CASRTAAYSNQPQHF. Here the CDR3 DNA reads TGTGCCAGCAGGACAGCAGCATATAGCAATCAGCCCCAGCATTTT.

The chain uses TRBV12-3 or TRBV12-4 and TRBJ2-7; a weak D match, TRBD2 (5 bases). Trimming stripped 3 bases from V and 7 bases from J, with 13 bases between. This CDR3 contains 13 residues. CDR3 DNA sequence: TGTGCCAGCAGTTTTACTAGTTCGAGTGAGCAGTACTTC. It translates to CASSFTSSSEQYF.

The rearrangement links TRBV30 to TRBJ1-4; perhaps TRBD1 as D (6 bases). CDR3 length equals 14 residues. V lost 2 bases and J lost 8, with 15 bases in between. Germline loops: CDR1 GTSNPN, CDR2 SVGIG (reference sequence). The CDR3 nucleotides read TGTGCCTGGAGTCCACAGGGAGTGCGAGAAAAACTGTTTTTT. Its translation is CAWSPQGVREKLFF.

The V gene is TRBV13, the J gene TRBJ1-4; D possibly corresponds to TRBD1 (5 bases). Trimming pared 6 bases from V and 5 bases from J, leaving 10 bases between. Per germline, CDR1 PRHDT and CDR2 FYEKMQ (reference sequence). The length of the CDR3 is 13 residues. As DNA, the CDR3 is TGTGCCAGCAGGCAGGGTCGCAATGAAAAACTGTTTTTT. The encoded protein is CASRQGRNEKLFF.